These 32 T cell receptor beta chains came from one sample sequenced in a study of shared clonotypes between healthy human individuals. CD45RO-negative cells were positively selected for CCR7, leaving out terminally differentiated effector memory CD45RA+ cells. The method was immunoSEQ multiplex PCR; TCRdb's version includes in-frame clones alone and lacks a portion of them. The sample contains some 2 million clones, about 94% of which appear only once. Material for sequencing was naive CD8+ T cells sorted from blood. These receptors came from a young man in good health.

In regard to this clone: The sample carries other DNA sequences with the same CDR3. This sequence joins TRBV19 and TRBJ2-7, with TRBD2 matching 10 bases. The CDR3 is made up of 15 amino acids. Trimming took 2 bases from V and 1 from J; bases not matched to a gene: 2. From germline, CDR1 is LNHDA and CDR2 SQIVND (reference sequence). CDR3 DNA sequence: TGTGCCAGTAGTATAACTAGCGGGACATCCTACGAGCAGTACTTC. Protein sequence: CASSITSGTSYEQYF.

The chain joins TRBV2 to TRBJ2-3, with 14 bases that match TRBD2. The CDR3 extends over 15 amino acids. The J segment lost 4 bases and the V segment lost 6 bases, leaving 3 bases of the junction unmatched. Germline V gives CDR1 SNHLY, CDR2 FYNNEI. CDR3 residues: CASRRLAGGADTQYF. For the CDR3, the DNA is TGTGCCAGCAGACGACTAGCGGGAGGGGCAGATACGCAGTATTTT.

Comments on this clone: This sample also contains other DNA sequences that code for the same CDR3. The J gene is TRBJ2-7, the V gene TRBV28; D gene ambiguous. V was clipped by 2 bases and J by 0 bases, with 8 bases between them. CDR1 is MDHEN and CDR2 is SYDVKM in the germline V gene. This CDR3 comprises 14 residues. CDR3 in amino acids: CASSLPGTSYEQYF. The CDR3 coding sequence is TGTGCCAGCAGTTTACCAGGTACCTCCTACGAGCAGTACTTC.

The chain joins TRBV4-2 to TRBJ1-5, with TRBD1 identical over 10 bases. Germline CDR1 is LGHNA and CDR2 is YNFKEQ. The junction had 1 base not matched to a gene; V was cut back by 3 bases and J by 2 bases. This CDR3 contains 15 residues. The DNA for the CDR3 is TGTGCCAGCAGCCAGGGGACAGGGGGCAATCAGCCCCAGCATTTT. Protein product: CASSQGTGGNQPQHF.

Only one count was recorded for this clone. The CDR3 sequence is CASSLLGRDFEVEQYF. CDR3 sequence (DNA): TGTGCCAGCAGCTTGTTAGGCCGGGACTTCGAGGTTGAGCAGTACTTC. The gene calls are TRBV7-2 and TRBJ2-7; a possible D gene is TRBD2 (6 bases). CDR1 is SGHTA, CDR2 FQGNSA, per germline. Trimming left V 3 bases short and J 7 bases short, with 22 bases between. The CDR3 runs to 16 residues.

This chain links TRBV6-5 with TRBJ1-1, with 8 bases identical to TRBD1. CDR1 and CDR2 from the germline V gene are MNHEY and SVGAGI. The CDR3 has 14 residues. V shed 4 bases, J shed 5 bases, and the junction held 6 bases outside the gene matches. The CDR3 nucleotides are TGTGCCAGCAGTTTGACAGGGGCAGGGACTGAAGCTTTCTTT. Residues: CASSLTGAGTEAFF.

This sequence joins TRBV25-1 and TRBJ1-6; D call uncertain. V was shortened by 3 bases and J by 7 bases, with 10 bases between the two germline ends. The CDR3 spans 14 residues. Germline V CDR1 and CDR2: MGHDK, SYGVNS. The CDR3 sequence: CASSDGVGNSPLHF. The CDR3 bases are TGTGCCAGCAGTGACGGGGTAGGCAATTCACCCCTCCACTTT.

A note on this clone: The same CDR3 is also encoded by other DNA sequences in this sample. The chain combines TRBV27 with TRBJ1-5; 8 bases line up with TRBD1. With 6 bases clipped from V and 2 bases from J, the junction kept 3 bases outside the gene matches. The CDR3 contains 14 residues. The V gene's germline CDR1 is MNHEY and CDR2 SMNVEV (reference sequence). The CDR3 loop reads CASSPGQGNQPQHF. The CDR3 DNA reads TGTGCCAGCAGCCCGGGACAGGGCAATCAGCCCCAGCATTTT.

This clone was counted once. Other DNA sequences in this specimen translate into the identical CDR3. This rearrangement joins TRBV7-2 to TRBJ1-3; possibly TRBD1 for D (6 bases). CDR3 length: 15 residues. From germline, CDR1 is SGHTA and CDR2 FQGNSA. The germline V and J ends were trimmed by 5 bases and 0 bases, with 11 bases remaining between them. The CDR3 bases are TGTGCCAGCAGCCCAGCGGGGGCCTCTGGAAACACCATATATTTT. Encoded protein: CASSPAGASGNTIYF.

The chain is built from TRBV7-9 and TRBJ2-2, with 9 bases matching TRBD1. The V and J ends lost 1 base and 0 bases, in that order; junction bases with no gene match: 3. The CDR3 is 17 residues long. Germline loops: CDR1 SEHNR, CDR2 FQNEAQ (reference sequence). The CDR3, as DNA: TGTGCCAGCAGCTTAGAAACAGGGGGCCCGAACACCGGGGAGCTGTTTTTT. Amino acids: CASSLETGGPNTGELFF.

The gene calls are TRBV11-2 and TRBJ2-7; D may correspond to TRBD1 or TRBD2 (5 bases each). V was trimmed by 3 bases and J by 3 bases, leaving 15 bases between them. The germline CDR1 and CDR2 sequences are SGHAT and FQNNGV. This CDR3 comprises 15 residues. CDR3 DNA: TGTGCCAGCAGCTTGGGACGAGGACTTGGCTACGAGCAGTACTTC. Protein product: CASSLGRGLGYEQYF. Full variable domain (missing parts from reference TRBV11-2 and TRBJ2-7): EAGVAQSPRYKIIEKRQSVAFWCNPISGHATLYWYQQILGQGPKLLIQFQNNGVVDDSQLPKDRFSAERLKGVDSTLKIQPAKLEDSAVYLCASSLGRGLGYEQYFGPGTRLTVT.

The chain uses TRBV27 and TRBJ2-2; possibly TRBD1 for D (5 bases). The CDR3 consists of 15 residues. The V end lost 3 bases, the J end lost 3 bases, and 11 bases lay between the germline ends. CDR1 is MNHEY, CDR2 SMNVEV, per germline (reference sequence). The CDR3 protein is CASSFGRVDTGELFF. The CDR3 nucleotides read TGTGCCAGCAGTTTCGGCAGGGTGGACACCGGGGAGCTGTTTTTT.

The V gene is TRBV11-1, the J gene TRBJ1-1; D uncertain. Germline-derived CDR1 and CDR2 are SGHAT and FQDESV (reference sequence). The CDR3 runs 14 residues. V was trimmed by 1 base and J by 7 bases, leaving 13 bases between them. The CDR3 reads CASSLEVGMHEAFF. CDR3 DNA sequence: TGTGCCAGCAGCTTAGAGGTCGGAATGCATGAAGCTTTCTTT.

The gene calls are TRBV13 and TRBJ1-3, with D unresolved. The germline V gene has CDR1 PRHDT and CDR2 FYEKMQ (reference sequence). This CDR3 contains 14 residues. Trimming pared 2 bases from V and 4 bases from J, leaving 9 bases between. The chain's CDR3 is CASSLTGLGNTIYF. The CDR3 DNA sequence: TGTGCCAGCAGCTTAACCGGGTTAGGAAACACCATATATTTT.

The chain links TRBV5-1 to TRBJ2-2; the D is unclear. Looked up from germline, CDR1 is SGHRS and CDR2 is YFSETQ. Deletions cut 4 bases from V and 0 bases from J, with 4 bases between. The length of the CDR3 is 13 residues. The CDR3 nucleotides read TGCGCCAGCAGCAGGGCGAACACCGGGGAGCTGTTTTTT. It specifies CASSRANTGELFF.

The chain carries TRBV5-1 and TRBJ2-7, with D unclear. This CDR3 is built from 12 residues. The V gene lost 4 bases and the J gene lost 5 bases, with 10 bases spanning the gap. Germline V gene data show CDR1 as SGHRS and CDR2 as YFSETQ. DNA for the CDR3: TGCGCCAGCAGCCTTCTAGACAACGAGCAGTACTTC. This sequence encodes CASSLLDNEQYF.

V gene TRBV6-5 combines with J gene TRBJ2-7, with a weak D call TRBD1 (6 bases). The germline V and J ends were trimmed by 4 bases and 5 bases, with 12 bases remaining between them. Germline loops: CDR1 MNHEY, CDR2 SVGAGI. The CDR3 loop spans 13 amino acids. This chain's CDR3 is CASSFGQRDEQYF. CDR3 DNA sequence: TGTGCCAGCAGTTTCGGACAGAGGGACGAGCAGTACTTC.

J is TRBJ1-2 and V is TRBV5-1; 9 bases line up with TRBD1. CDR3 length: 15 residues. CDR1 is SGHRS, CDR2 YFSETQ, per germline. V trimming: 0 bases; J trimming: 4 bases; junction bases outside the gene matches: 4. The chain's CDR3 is CASSLGTGEGYGYTF. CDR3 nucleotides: TGCGCCAGCAGCTTGGGGACAGGGGAAGGCTATGGCTACACCTTC. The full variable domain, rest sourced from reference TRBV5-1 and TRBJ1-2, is KAGVTQTPRYLIKTRGQQVTLSCSPISGHRSVSWYQQTPGQGLQFLFEYFSETQRNKGNFPGRFSGRQFSNSRSEMNVSTLELGDSALYLCASSLGTGEGYGYTFGSGTRLTVV.

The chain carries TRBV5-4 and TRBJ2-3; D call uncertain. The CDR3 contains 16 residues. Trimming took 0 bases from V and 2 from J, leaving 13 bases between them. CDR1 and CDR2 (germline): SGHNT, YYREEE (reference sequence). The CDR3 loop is CASSLEWATITDTQYF. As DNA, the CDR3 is TGTGCCAGCAGCTTGGAATGGGCAACGATCACAGATACGCAGTATTTT.

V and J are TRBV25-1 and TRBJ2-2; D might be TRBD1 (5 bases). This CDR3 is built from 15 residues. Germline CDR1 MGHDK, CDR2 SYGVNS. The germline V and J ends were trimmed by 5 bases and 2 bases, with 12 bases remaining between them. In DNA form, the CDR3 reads TGTGCCAGCAGTAAAACTGACAGCAACACCGGGGAGCTGTTTTTT. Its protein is CASSKTDSNTGELFF.

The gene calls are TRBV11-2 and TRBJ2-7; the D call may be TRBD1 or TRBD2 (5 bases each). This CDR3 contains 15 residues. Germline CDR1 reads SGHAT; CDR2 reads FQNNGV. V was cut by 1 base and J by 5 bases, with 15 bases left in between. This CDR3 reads CASSLVVQGANEQYF. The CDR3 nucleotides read TGTGCCAGCAGCTTAGTCGTCCAGGGAGCGAACGAGCAGTACTTC.

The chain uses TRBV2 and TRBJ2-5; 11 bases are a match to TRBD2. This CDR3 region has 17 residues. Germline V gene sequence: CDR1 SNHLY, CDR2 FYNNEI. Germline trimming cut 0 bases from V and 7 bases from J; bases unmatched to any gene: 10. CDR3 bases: TGTGCCAGCAGTGAAGCGTTTCTAGCGGGAGGAGGATGGACCCAGTACTTC. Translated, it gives CASSEAFLAGGGWTQYF.

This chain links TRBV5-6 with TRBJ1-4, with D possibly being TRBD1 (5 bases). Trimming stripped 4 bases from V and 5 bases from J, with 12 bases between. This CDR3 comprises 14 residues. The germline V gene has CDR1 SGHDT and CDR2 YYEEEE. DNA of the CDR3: TGTGCCAGCAGCCGGGGGGTCTTCAATGAAAAACTGTTTTTT. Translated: CASSRGVFNEKLFF.

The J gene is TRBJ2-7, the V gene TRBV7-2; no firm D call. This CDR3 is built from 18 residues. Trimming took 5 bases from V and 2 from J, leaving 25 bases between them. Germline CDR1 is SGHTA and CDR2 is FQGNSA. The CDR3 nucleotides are TGTGCCAGCAGCGTGGGGATGCAGAGCCTCGGGTTTCCCTACGAGCAGTACTTC. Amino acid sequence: CASSVGMQSLGFPYEQYF. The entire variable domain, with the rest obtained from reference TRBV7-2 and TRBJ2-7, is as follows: GAGVSQSPSNKVTEKGKDVELRCDPISGHTALYWYRQSLGQGLEFLIYFQGNSAPDKSGLPSDRFSAERTGGSVSTLTIQRTQQEDSAVYLCASSVGMQSLGFPYEQYFGPGTRLTVT.

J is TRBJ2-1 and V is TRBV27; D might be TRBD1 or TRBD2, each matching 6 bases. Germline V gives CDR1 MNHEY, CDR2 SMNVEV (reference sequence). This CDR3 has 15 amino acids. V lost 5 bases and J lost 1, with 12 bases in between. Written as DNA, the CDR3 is TGTGCCAGCAGTATAGGGGGGATTTCCTACAATGAGCAGTTCTTC. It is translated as CASSIGGISYNEQFF.

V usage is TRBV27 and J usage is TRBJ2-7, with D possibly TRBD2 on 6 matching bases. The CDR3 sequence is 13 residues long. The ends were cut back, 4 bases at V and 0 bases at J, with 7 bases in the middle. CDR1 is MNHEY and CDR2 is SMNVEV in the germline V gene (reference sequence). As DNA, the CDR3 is TGTGCCAGCAGTTGGGGGGACTCCTACGAGCAGTACTTC. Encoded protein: CASSWGDSYEQYF.

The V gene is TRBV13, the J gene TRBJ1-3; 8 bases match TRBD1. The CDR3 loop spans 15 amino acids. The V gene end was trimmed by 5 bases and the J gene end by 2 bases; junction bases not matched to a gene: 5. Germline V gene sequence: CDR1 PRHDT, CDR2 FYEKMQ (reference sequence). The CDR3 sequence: CASSLADRAGNTIYF. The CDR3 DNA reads TGTGCCAGCAGCCTGGCGGACAGGGCTGGAAACACCATATATTTT.

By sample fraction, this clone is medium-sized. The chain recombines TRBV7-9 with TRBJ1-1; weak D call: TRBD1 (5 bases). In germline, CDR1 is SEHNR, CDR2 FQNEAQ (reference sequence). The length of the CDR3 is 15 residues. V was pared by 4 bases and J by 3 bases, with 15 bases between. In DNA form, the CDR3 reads TGTGCCAGCAGCTCGTCGGGGCCCGGGGACACTGAAGCTTTCTTT. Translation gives CASSSSGPGDTEAFF.

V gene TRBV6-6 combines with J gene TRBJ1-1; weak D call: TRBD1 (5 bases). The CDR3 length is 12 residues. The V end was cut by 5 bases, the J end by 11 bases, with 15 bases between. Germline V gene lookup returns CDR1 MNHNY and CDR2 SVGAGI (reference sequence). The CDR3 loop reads CASSPGGTTAFF. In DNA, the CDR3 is TGTGCCAGCAGTCCGGGCGGGACTACTGCTTTCTTT.

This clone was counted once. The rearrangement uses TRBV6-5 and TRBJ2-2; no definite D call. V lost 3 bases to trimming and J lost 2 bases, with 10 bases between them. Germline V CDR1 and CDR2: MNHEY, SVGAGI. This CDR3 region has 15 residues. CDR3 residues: CASSYGSPNTGELFF. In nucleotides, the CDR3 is TGTGCCAGCAGTTATGGTTCTCCTAACACCGGGGAGCTGTTTTTT.

CDR3 DNA sequence: TGTGCCAGCAGCCCAAGTGCAGATACGCAGTATTTT. Amino acids: CASSPSADTQYF. V is TRBV5-4 and J is TRBJ2-3; no firm D call. Trimming shortened V by 4 bases and J by 4 bases, and 7 bases separated the two germline ends. Per germline, CDR1 SGHNT and CDR2 YYREEE (reference sequence). The CDR3 is 12 residues long.

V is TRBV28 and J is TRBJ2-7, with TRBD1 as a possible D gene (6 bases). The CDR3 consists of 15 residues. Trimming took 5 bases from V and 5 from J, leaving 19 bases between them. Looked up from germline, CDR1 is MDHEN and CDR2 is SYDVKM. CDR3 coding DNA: TGTGCCAGCAGTCCTTCAGACAGGTACTTCGACGAGCAGTACTTC. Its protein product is CASSPSDRYFDEQYF.